Listed here are 29 T cell receptor beta chains from one sample, sequenced in a study of Ad26.COV2.S vaccination and SARS-CoV-2 variants. Only in-frame clones appear in the TCRdb table, and some are missing; sequencing was by immunoSEQ multiplex PCR. The profile shows about 260,000 clones, approximately 88% of them singletons. Noted treatment: around 19 received Ad26.COV2.S at low or high dose, single or two shots; about 5 received placebo; per-sample allocation not given. Sampling happened 63 days after the first vaccine or placebo injection. This specimen consisted of peripheral blood, obtained in a trial of Ad26.COV2.S vaccine versus placebo. These receptors were obtained from a person aged 18 to 59 who received the Ad26.COV2.S COVID-19 vaccine or a placebo.

The genes are TRBV4-2 and TRBJ1-6; D may be TRBD1 (5 bases). Trimming took off 3 bases at V and 10 bases at J, with 22 bases between the two ends. This CDR3 contains 17 residues. CDR1 is LGHNA, CDR2 YNFKEQ, per germline. The CDR3 sequence: CASSQVGDSGANSPLHF. CDR3 nucleotides: TGTGCCAGCAGCCAGGTGGGGGATAGCGGGGCTAACTCACCCCTCCACTTT.

The J gene is TRBJ1-6, the V gene TRBV5-4; 8 positions match TRBD1. This CDR3 spans 14 amino acids. The V segment lost 2 bases and the J segment 6 bases; nucleotides outside the gene matches: 1. Germline values: CDR1 SGHNT, CDR2 YYREEE (reference sequence). As DNA, the CDR3 is TGTGCCAGCAGCTTAACAGGGGGTAATTCACCCCTCCACTTT. Protein sequence: CASSLTGGNSPLHF.

The J gene is TRBJ2-5, the V gene TRBV5-5, with 8 nucleotides matching TRBD1. CDR1 SGHKS and CDR2 YYEKEE come from the germline V gene (reference sequence). The V and J ends lost 6 bases and 3 bases, in that order; junction bases with no gene match: 13. There are 16 residues in the CDR3. This CDR3 reads CASISGRGRREETQYF. Here the CDR3 DNA reads TGTGCCAGCATCAGCGGCAGGGGGCGAAGAGAAGAGACCCAGTACTTC.

J is TRBJ2-7 and V is TRBV5-1, with D uncertain. Germline V gene lookup returns CDR1 SGHRS and CDR2 YFSETQ. CDR3 length equals 16 residues. Trimming left V 5 bases short and J 2 bases short, with 20 bases between. The CDR3 loop reads CASSLFGVDGPYEQYF. As DNA, the CDR3 is TGCGCCAGCAGTTTGTTTGGGGTGGATGGGCCCTACGAGCAGTACTTC.

The genes are TRBV5-1 and TRBJ2-2, with D maybe TRBD1 (6 bases). CDR1 is SGHRS and CDR2 is YFSETQ in the germline V gene. The CDR3 extends over 15 amino acids. V was trimmed by 4 bases and J by 1 base, leaving 11 bases between them. CDR3: CASSLGHLNTGELFF. For the CDR3, the DNA is TGCGCCAGCAGCCTGGGACACCTGAACACCGGGGAGCTGTTTTTT.

The chain couples TRBV27 to TRBJ1-5; D unclear. Trimming removed 4 bases from V and 10 bases from J, with 2 bases in between. This CDR3 contains 9 residues. CDR1 and CDR2 from the germline V gene are MNHEY and SMNVEV (reference sequence). CDR3 DNA sequence: TGTGCCAGCAGTTACCCCCAGCATTTT. As protein: CASSYPQHF.

The chain recombines TRBV9 with TRBJ2-1, with D perhaps given as TRBD1 or TRBD2 (5 bases each). CDR1 is SGDLS, CDR2 YYNGEE, per germline. V was trimmed by 1 base and J by 2 bases, leaving 10 bases between them. This CDR3 is 15 amino acids long. CDR3 in amino acids: CASSVLGEPYNEQFF. The CDR3 coding sequence is TGTGCCAGCAGCGTATTGGGGGAGCCCTACAATGAGCAGTTCTTC. The variable domain in full, completed from reference TRBV9 and TRBJ2-1, reads DSGVTQTPKHLITATGQRVTLRCSPRSGDLSVYWYQQSLDQGLQFLIQYYNGEERAKGNILERFSAQQFPDLHSELNLSSLELGDSALYFCASSVLGEPYNEQFFGPGTRLTVL.

The V call is TRBV7-2, the J call TRBJ2-1, with D possibly called TRBD1 or TRBD2 (7 bases each). Trimming removed 5 bases from V and 8 bases from J, with 10 bases in between. The CDR3 covers 12 residues. CDR1 SGHTA and CDR2 FQGNSA come from the germline V gene. CDR3 loop: CASSQGGYEQFF. CDR3 sequence (DNA): TGTGCCAGCAGCCAGGGGGGGTATGAGCAGTTCTTC.

This clone appeared a single time. This chain uses TRBV2 with TRBJ2-3, with 14 bases that match TRBD2. Germline V gene data show CDR1 as SNHLY and CDR2 as FYNNEI. The CDR3 runs 16 residues. With V trimmed by 6 bases and J by 3 bases, 5 bases remained unmatched. This CDR3 reads CASRGTSGRGTDTQYF. CDR3 sequence (DNA): TGTGCCAGCAGGGGGACTAGCGGGAGAGGGACAGATACGCAGTATTTT.

The gene calls are TRBV6-6 and TRBJ1-1; no definite D call. This CDR3 contains 15 residues. The germline V and J ends were trimmed by 0 bases and 0 bases, with 8 bases remaining between them. CDR1 and CDR2 (germline): MNHNY, SVGAGI (reference sequence). DNA of the CDR3: TGTGCCAGCAGTTACTCGTTGGGAGTGAACACTGAAGCTTTCTTT. Residues: CASSYSLGVNTEAFF.

V gene TRBV27 combines with J gene TRBJ2-1; 7 nucleotides agree with TRBD2. The CDR3 contains 18 residues. CDR1 is MNHEY and CDR2 is SMNVEV in the germline V gene (reference sequence). The V gene end was trimmed by 3 bases and the J gene end by 9 bases; junction bases not matched to a gene: 20. CDR3 protein: CASSLGAVGGGPFGEQFF. In DNA, the CDR3 is TGTGCCAGCAGTTTGGGTGCGGTGGGGGGAGGGCCTTTCGGTGAGCAGTTCTTC.

V gene TRBV27 combines with J gene TRBJ2-3; 8 bases fit TRBD2. CDR1 and CDR2 (germline): MNHEY, SMNVEV (reference sequence). Trimming at V came to 6 bases and at J to 0 bases, leaving 14 bases not matched to a gene. The CDR3 is made up of 18 amino acids. CDR3 amino acids: CASSPWGLAGGSTDTQYF. In nucleotides, the CDR3 is TGTGCCAGCAGCCCGTGGGGGTTGGCGGGAGGCAGCACAGATACGCAGTATTTT.

This chain connects TRBV14 to TRBJ1-1; 8 positions match TRBD1. Looked up from germline, CDR1 is SGHDN and CDR2 is FVKESK. The CDR3 is 14 amino acids. The junction had 5 bases not matched to a gene; V was cut back by 4 bases and J by 4 bases. The CDR3 bases are TGTGCCAGCAGCCTCGGACAGGGAATCACTGAAGCTTTCTTT. This gives the protein CASSLGQGITEAFF.

The chain employs TRBV4-2 and TRBJ2-3; perhaps TRBD2 as D (5 bases). Trimming pared 0 bases from V and 4 bases from J, leaving 11 bases between. The germline gives CDR1 LGHNA, CDR2 YNFKEQ. The CDR3 totals 15 residues. The CDR3 DNA reads TGTGCCAGCAGCCAAGAATCAGGAGGTTCAGATACGCAGTATTTT. It codes for CASSQESGGSDTQYF.

The chain links TRBV14 to TRBJ1-1, with D uncertain. Between the trimmed V and J ends, which lost 4 bases and 1 base, there was a span of 7 bases. The CDR3 covers 13 residues. CDR1 is SGHDN, CDR2 FVKESK, per germline. The DNA of the CDR3 is TGTGCCAGCAGCCTTCTAAGGAACACTGAAGCTTTCTTT. Translation: CASSLLRNTEAFF.

This clone was detected a few times. The chain has TRBV3-1 (or the pseudogene TRBV3-2) and TRBJ2-2; TRBD2 agrees at 7 bases. V was clipped by 4 bases and J by 7 bases; unmatched bases: 9. This CDR3 is built from 15 residues. In germline, CDR1 is LGHDT, CDR2 YNNKEL (reference sequence). CDR3 nucleotides: TGTGCCAGCAGCCCGGACGGGGGGTTCGGCGGGGAGCTGTTTTTT. Protein product: CASSPDGGFGGELFF.

The rearrangement uses TRBV5-4 and TRBJ1-6; 12 bases line up with TRBD1. The germline V gene has CDR1 SGHNT and CDR2 YYREEE (reference sequence). J was trimmed by 9 bases and V by 4 bases; bases with no gene match: 11. The CDR3 extends over 17 amino acids. The CDR3 DNA sequence: TGTGCCAGCAGCCGGGACAGGGGGCATATTTTGGGTTCACCCCTCCACTTT. This encodes CASSRDRGHILGSPLHF. Full variable domain (missing parts from reference TRBV5-4 and TRBJ1-6): ETGVTQSPTHLIKTRGQQVTLRCSSQSGHNTVSWYQQALGQGPQFIFQYYREEENGRGNFPPRFSGLQFPNYSSELNVNALELDDSALYLCASSRDRGHILGSPLHFGNGTRLTVT.

This chain joins TRBV6-2 or TRBV6-3 and TRBJ1-1; D remains unclear. Trimming cost V 0 bases and J 11 bases, with 7 bases left between them. The V gene's germline CDR1 is MNHEY and CDR2 SVGEGT. There are 11 residues in the CDR3. CDR3 bases: TGTGCCAGCAGTTACTCCTCTCAGGCTTTCTTT. Encoded protein: CASSYSSQAFF.

This chain joins TRBV25-1 and TRBJ2-7, with D tentatively TRBD1 (5 bases). V gave up 1 base and J gave up 2 bases, with 9 bases separating them. The germline V gene has CDR1 MGHDK and CDR2 SYGVNS. The CDR3 covers 14 residues. CDR3 nucleotides: TGTGCCAGCAGTGAATCGGACAAAACCTACGAGCAGTACGTC. It translates to CASSESDKTYEQYV.

This clone was seen just once. This chain connects TRBV7-2 to TRBJ1-6, with 7 bases fitting TRBD1. The CDR3 length is 17 residues. Germline V lookup: CDR1 SGHTA, CDR2 FQGNSA. The V segment lost 5 bases and the J segment 7 bases; nucleotides outside the gene matches: 14. The CDR3 nucleotides are TGTGCCAGCAGCCCCTTTTCAACAGGGGCTGGGAATTCACCCCTCCACTTT. Amino acid sequence: CASSPFSTGAGNSPLHF.

This chain links TRBV29-1 with TRBJ2-2; tentatively, D is TRBD1 (5 bases). This CDR3 has 11 amino acids. Trimming stripped 7 bases from V and 4 bases from J, with 7 bases between. The germline V gene has CDR1 SQVTM and CDR2 ANQGSEA. CDR3 region: CSAGPTGELFF. As DNA, the CDR3 is TGCAGCGCAGGGCCCACCGGGGAGCTGTTTTTT.

This clone is a singleton in its sample. CDR3 sequence reads: CASSPTGADTEAFF. The CDR3, as DNA: TGTGCCAGCAGTCCGACAGGGGCCGACACTGAAGCTTTCTTT. The gene calls are TRBV6-2 or TRBV6-3 and TRBJ1-1, with 8 bases aligning to TRBD1. The CDR3 has 14 residues. The germline CDR1 and CDR2 sequences are MNHEY and SVGEGT. V was pared by 5 bases and J by 3 bases, with 5 bases of the junction left unmatched.

V usage is TRBV19 and J usage is TRBJ2-1; tentative D call: TRBD2 (6 bases). The V end lost 1 base, the J end lost 5 bases, and 15 bases lay between the germline ends. Germline CDR1 LNHDA, CDR2 SQIVND (reference sequence). The CDR3 is 16 residues long. This chain's CDR3 is CASSIARLVGHNEQFF. The DNA of the CDR3 is TGTGCCAGTAGTATAGCGCGACTAGTGGGGCACAATGAGCAGTTCTTC.

There are a few counts of this clone. At the DNA level, this CDR3 is encoded by other sequences in the same sample as well. The chain is built from TRBV4-3 and TRBJ2-1; D is possibly TRBD1 or TRBD2 (7 bases each). Trimming shortened V by 0 bases and J by 4 bases, and 10 bases separated the two germline ends. There are 15 residues in the CDR3. Germline V lookup: CDR1 LGHNA, CDR2 YSLEER. The CDR3 DNA follows: TGCGCCAGCAGCCAAGACCAGGGGGGGTACAATGAGCAGTTCTTC. Protein sequence: CASSQDQGGYNEQFF.

This chain uses TRBV9 with TRBJ2-2, with a tentative D call TRBD2 (5 bases). The germline V gene has CDR1 SGDLS and CDR2 YYNGEE. The CDR3 covers 13 residues. Deletions cut 3 bases from V and 5 bases from J, with 8 bases between. In DNA form, the CDR3 reads TGTGCCAGCAGCGGTAGCGTTACCGGGGAGCTGTTTTTT. This codes for CASSGSVTGELFF.

This clone occurred once. The chain uses TRBV6-6 and TRBJ2-7, with 7 bases identical to TRBD1. The J segment lost 3 bases and the V segment lost 5 bases, leaving 10 bases of the junction unmatched. The CDR3 is made up of 15 amino acids. The germline V gene encodes CDR1 MNHNY and CDR2 SVGAGI (reference sequence). The CDR3 sequence is CASSRDRGSNYEQYF. As DNA, the CDR3 is TGTGCCAGCAGTAGGGACAGAGGTTCGAACTACGAGCAGTACTTC.

The rearrangement uses TRBV3-1 (or the pseudogene TRBV3-2) and TRBJ1-4; the D is unclear. Trimming removed 5 bases from V and 4 bases from J, with 11 bases in between. The germline gives CDR1 LGHDT, CDR2 YNNKEL (reference sequence). The CDR3 is 14 residues long. The CDR3 region is CASSFPGFNEKLFF. Written as DNA, the CDR3 is TGTGCCAGCAGCTTCCCGGGTTTTAATGAAAAACTGTTTTTT.

This clone was seen once. This CDR3 is CASSPGDAGQPQHF. In DNA, the CDR3 is TGCGCCAGCAGCCCAGGGGACGCAGGTCAGCCCCAGCATTTT. The V gene is TRBV5-1, the J gene TRBJ1-5, with D possibly matching TRBD1 (6 bases). Trimming left V 4 bases short and J 6 bases short, with 14 bases between. CDR1 SGHRS and CDR2 YFSETQ come from the germline V gene. The CDR3 totals 14 residues.

The chain has TRBV18 and TRBJ1-1, with 7 bases identical to TRBD1. Germline V gene data show CDR1 as KGHSH and CDR2 as LQKENI. The junction had 3 bases not matched to a gene; V was cut back by 2 bases and J by 0 bases. The CDR3 extends over 15 amino acids. CDR3 sequence (DNA): TGTGCCAGCTCACCAGGGACAGCCATGAACACTGAAGCTTTCTTT. Its translation is CASSPGTAMNTEAFF.